The sequence of this T cell receptor beta chain was determined in a study of cytomegalovirus exposure and HLA in healthy donors. Whole-study context: Unique TCRs from HLA-typed donors, roughly 89 million of them, were held in an early data release.

General study findings and limits: Upon later analysis, HLA-associated TCR beta chains proved more clonally expanded than other, equally common chains. Several of the most significant clusters were apparently associated with common viral pathogens in a later analysis.

In germline, CDR1 is KGHSH, CDR2 LQKENI. Trimming took 3 bases from V and 3 from J; bases not matched to a gene: 5. This CDR3 region has 15 residues. Points on this clone: The antigen is not known.

PCR primers comprised 60 Vbeta and 13 Jbeta primers. The data were produced by immunoSEQ multiplex PCR, yet TCRdb's version contains in-frame clones alone and is incomplete. The sample data list approximately 180,000 clones. The sequencing input was PBMCs. V and J are TRBV18 and TRBJ1-1, with 9 bases that match TRBD1. This receptor was obtained from a man aged 30 to 45 in good health and CMV-seronegative. The chain's CDR3 is CASSPPGDRDTEAFF. For the CDR3, the DNA is TGTGCCAGCTCACCCCCCGGGGACAGGGACACTGAAGCTTTCTTT.